Shown below are 4 T cell receptor beta chains from a single sample sequenced in a study of T cell clonotyping in hematopoietic cell transplantation. Libraries were prepared by immunoSEQ multiplex PCR; TCRdb keeps only in-frame clonotypes and omits some of them. The profile covers 25,000 to 30,000 clones, with 80% to 95% appearing a single time and 9.5% to 12% taken by the ten largest. The sequencing used PBMCs, collected 100 days after allogeneic stem cell transplant. The origin of the receptors is a female patient aged 45 to 65 who had an allogeneic stem cell transplant from a related donor, so the T cells may come from the graft donor. Some clones in this sample may be carry-over from other donors' samples.

This clone has a single count. V gene TRBV30 combines with J gene TRBJ1-2; D remains unclear. The CDR3 sequence is 11 residues long. V lost 1 base, J lost 6 bases, and 6 bases lay in between. CDR1 is GTSNPN, CDR2 SVGIG, per germline (reference sequence). CDR3 protein: CAWSGQHGYTF. CDR3 in DNA: TGTGCCTGGAGTGGCCAGCATGGCTACACCTTC. The variable domain in full, completed from reference TRBV30 and TRBJ1-2, reads SQTIHQWPATLVQPVGSPLSLECTVEGTSNPNLYWYRQAAGRGLQLLFYSVGIGQISSEVPQNLSASRPQDRQFILSSKKLLLSDSGFYLCAWSGQHGYTFGSGTRLTVV.

This chain joins TRBV23-1 and TRBJ1-6, with 9 nucleotides matching TRBD1. TRBV23-1 is annotated as an ORF whose role is uncertain. The length of the CDR3 is 20 residues. The V gene end was trimmed by 3 bases and the J gene end by 2 bases; junction bases not matched to a gene: 14. CDR3: CASSHVPRGGTGPYNSPLHF. CDR3 in DNA: TGCGCCAGCAGTCACGTCCCCCGGGGCGGGACAGGGCCCTATAATTCACCCCTCCACTTT.

J is TRBJ2-5 and V is TRBV5-4; D is perhaps TRBD2 (7 bases). CDR1 is SGHNT and CDR2 is YYREEE in the germline V gene (reference sequence). Trimming removed 4 bases from V and 5 bases from J, with 15 bases in between. The CDR3 sequence is 14 residues long. The DNA of the CDR3 is TGTGCCAGCAGCACGGCGGGGGCAGGGGAGACCCAGTACTTC. This translates into CASSTAGAGETQYF.

The chain employs TRBV5-8 and TRBJ2-3; tentatively, D is TRBD2 (7 bases). This CDR3 has 17 amino acids. V was shortened by 0 bases and J by 1 base, with 15 bases between the two germline ends. Germline CDR1 and CDR2: SGHTS and YDEGEE. In nucleotides, the CDR3 is TGTGCCAGCAGCTTGGGACGTGGAGGGGGGGGCACAGATACGCAGTATTTT. Translating gives CASSLGRGGGGTDTQYF.